This T cell receptor (beta chain) was profiled in a study of technical replicates of blood from a few donors. V lost 3 bases, J lost 5 bases, and 18 bases lay in between. The length of the CDR3 is 16 residues. Germline CDR1 is SGHTA and CDR2 is FQGNSA. This clone occurred a few times. Generated by immunoSEQ multiplex PCR, the TCRdb table keeps only in-frame clones and is missing some. The data show around 72,000 clones, roughly 98% seen once. Specimen: T cells isolated from PBMCs. The sequence was obtained from a human donor in good health. The V and J genes are TRBV7-2 and TRBJ2-3; possibly TRBD1 for D (6 bases). The CDR3 protein is CASSFSSASGQDTQYF. The CDR3 DNA sequence: TGTGCCAGCAGCTTCAGTTCGGCGTCGGGACAAGATACGCAGTATTTT. The complete variable domain, with remaining parts taken from reference TRBV7-2 and TRBJ2-3, reads GAGVSQSPSNKVTEKGKDVELRCDPISGHTALYWYRQSLGQGLEFLIYFQGNSAPDKSGLPSDRFSAERTGGSVSTLTIQRTQQEDSAVYLCASSFSSASGQDTQYFGPGTRLTVL.